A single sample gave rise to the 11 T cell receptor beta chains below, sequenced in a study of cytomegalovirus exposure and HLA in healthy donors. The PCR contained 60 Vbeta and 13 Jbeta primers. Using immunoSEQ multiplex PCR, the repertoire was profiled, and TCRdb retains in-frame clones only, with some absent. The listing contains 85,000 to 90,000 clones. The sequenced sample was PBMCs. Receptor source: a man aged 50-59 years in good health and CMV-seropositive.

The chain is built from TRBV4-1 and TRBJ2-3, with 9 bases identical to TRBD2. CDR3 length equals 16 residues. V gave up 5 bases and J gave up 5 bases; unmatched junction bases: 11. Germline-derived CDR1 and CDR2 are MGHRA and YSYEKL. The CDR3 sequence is CASSLAGEGLGDTQYF. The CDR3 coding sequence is TGCGCCAGCAGCTTAGCGGGAGAAGGCCTTGGAGATACGCAGTATTTT.

The CDR3 DNA sequence: TGTGCCACTTGGGAGCGGGAGATGAACACTGAAGCTTTCTTT. As protein: CATWEREMNTEAFF. This rearrangement joins TRBV15 to TRBJ1-1; D remains ambiguous. The CDR3 has 14 amino acids. Germline V CDR1 and CDR2: LNHNV, YYDKDF (reference sequence). V gave up 9 bases and J gave up 0 bases, with 14 bases separating them. Filled out from reference TRBV15 and TRBJ1-1, the complete variable domain reads DAMVIQNPRYQVTQFGKPVTLSCSQTLNHNVMYWYQQKSSQAPKLLFHYYDKDFNNEADTPDNFQSRRPNTSFCFLDIRSPGLGDTAMYLCATWEREMNTEAFFGQGTRLTVV.

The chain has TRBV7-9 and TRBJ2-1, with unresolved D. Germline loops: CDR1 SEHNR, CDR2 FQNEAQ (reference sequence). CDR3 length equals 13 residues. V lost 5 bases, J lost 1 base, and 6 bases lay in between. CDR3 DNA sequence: TGTGCCAGCAGCCTGAGTTCCTACAATGAGCAGTTCTTC. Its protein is CASSLSSYNEQFF.

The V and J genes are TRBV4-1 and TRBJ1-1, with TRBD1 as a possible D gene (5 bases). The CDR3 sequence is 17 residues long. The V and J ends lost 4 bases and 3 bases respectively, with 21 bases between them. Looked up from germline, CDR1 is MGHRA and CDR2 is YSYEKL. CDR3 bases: TGCGCCAGCAGCCCCTCTCTCGGCAGGGAGGTTGACACTGAAGCTTTCTTT. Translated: CASSPSLGREVDTEAFF.

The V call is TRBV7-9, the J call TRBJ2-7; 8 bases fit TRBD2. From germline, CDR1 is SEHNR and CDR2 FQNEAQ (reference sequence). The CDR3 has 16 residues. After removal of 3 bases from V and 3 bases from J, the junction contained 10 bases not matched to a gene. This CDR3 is CASSFRGSGIGYEQYF. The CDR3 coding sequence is TGTGCCAGCAGCTTTCGGGGTAGCGGGATCGGCTACGAGCAGTACTTC.

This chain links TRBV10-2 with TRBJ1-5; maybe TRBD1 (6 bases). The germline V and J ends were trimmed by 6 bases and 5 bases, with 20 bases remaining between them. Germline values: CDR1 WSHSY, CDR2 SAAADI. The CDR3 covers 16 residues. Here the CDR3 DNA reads TGCGCCAGCAGGGCCGGGACACTTGAGGGGTATCAGCCCCAGCATTTT. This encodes CASRAGTLEGYQPQHF.

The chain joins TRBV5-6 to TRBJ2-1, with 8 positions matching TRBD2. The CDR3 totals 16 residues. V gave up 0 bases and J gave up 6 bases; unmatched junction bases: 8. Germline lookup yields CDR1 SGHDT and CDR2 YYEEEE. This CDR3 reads CASSLAGLAGRNEQFF. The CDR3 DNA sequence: TGTGCCAGCAGCTTGGCAGGCCTAGCGGGCCGCAATGAGCAGTTCTTC.

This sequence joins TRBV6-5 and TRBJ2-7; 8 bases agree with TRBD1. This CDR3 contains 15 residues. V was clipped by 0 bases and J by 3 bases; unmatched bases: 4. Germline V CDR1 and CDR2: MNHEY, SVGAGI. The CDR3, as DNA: TGTGCCAGCAGTTACTCGGGTACAGGGGGCTACGAGCAGTACGTC. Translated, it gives CASSYSGTGGYEQYV.

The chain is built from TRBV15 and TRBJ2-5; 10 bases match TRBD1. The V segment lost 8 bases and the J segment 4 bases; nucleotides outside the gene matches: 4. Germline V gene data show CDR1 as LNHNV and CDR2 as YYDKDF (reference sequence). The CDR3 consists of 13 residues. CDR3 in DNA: TGTGCCACCGGGAGACAGGGGGCAGAGACCCAGTACTTC. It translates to CATGRQGAETQYF.

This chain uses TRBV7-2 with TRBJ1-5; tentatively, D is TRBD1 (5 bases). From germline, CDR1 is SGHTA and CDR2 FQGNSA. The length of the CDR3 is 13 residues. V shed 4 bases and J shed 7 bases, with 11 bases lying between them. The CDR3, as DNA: TGTGCCAGCAGCTCCCCCCAGGGCCAGCCCCAGCATTTT. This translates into CASSSPQGQPQHF.

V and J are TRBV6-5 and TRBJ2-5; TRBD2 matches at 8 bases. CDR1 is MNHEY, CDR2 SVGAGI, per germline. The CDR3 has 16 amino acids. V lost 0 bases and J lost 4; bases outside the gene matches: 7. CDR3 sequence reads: CASSYSSGRSRETQYF. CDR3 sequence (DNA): TGTGCCAGCAGTTACTCGAGCGGGAGATCGAGAGAGACCCAGTACTTC.